A selection of T cell receptor beta chains follows, all from one sample in a study of T cell clones after liver transplantation. The method was immunoSEQ multiplex PCR; TCRdb's version includes in-frame clones alone and lacks a portion of them. The top ten clones hold 25% to 30% of a sample with under 35,000 clones, around 94% of them seen once. The source material was CD8+ T cells from blood, sampled 12 months after liver transplant. The receptors shown here come from a human patient who received a liver transplant. A subset of T cells may come from the graft donor. The CDR3 runs from the conserved cysteine through the conserved F or W. The order of the fields is J gene, clone size, V gene, D gene, CDR3 DNA, CDR3 protein. A D gene is named only where the DNA matches it firmly. Expanded clones are given a class, and other clones once, few, many or no size at all.

>TRBJ1-1|-|TRBV25-1|-
TGTGCCAGCAGTGAATATAGTGAGAACACTGAAGCTTTCTTT
CASSEYSENTEAFF
>TRBJ2-4|once|TRBV11-3|TRBD1
TGTGCCAGCAGCTTGAACAGGGGGCTCGAAAACATTCAGTACTTC
CASSLNRGLENIQYF
>TRBJ2-7|-|TRBV28|TRBD2
TGTGCCAGCAGCCGGGACTACTACGAGCAGTACTTC
CASSRDYYEQYF
>TRBJ2-2|-|TRBV19|TRBD1
TGTGCCAGTAGAGGGGACAGGGGGGACCGGGAGCTGTTTTTT
CASRGDRGDRELFF
>TRBJ1-2|-|TRBV11-2|-
TGTGCCAGCAGCTTAGATGAACGGACAGTCGATGGCTACACCTTC
CASSLDERTVDGYTF
>TRBJ1-5|once|TRBV10-2|-
TGCGCCAGCGACCACGCCGGGGAACGCAATCAGCCCCAGCATTTT
CASDHAGERNQPQHF
>TRBJ2-2|-|TRBV6-5|-
TGTGCCAGCAGTAGGACAGCGCCAAACACCGGGGAGCTGTTTTTT
CASSRTAPNTGELFF
>TRBJ2-1|-|TRBV28|TRBD1
TGTGCCAGCAGGGGGACAGGTGGGGTGGTCGAGCAGTTCTTC
CASRGTGGVVEQFF
>TRBJ1-1|-|TRBV10-1|-
TGCGCCAGCAGTGGCCCAAACACTGAAGCTTTCTTT
CASSGPNTEAFF
>TRBJ2-7|-|TRBV6-1|-
TGTGCCAGCAGTGAAGGGCAGGGGATCGGCTACGAGCAGTACTTC
CASSEGQGIGYEQYF
>TRBJ2-7|-|TRBV7-8|-
TGTGCCAGCAGCTTAGTCTCTCCGGGATACGAGCAGTACTTC
CASSLVSPGYEQYF
>TRBJ2-7|-|TRBV7-9|-
TGTGCCAGCAGCGGACCCCGGCAGGGTAACCCCTACGAGCAGTACTTC
CASSGPRQGNPYEQYF
>TRBJ1-1|-|TRBV6-6|-
TGTGCCAGCAGACCTGACAGAAATGAAGCTTTCTTT
CASRPDRNEAFF
>TRBJ1-2|-|TRBV27|TRBD1
TGTGCCAGCAGCTGGACAGGGGGTGCATATGGCTACACCTTC
CASSWTGGAYGYTF
>TRBJ1-2|-|TRBV19|TRBD1
TGTGCCAGTAGGATGGGGACAGGGCCCCGTCTGGGCCCTAACTATGGCTACACCTTC
CASRMGTGPRLGPNYGYTF